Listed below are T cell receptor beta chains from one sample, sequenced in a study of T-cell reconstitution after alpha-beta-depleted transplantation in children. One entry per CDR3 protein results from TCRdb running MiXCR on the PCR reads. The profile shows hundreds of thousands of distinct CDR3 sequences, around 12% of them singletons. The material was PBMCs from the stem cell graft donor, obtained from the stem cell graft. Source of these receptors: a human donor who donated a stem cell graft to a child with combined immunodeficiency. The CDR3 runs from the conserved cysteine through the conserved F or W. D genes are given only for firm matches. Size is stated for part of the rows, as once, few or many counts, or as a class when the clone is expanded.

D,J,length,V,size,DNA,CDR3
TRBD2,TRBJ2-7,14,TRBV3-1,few,TGTGCCAGCAGCCGTGGCGGGAGCCGCTACGAGCAGTACTTC,CASSRGGSRYEQYF
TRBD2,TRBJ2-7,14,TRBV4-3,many,TGCGCCAGCAGCCTTCTAGCGGACTACTACGAGCAGTACTTC,CASSLLADYYEQYF
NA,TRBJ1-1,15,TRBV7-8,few,TGTGCCAGCAGCTTAGTACAGGGTATGAACACTGAAGCTTTCTTT,CASSLVQGMNTEAFF
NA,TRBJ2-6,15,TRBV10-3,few,TGTGCCATCTCCGGAACGGGCTCTGGGGCCAACGTCCTGACTTTC,CAISGTGSGANVLTF
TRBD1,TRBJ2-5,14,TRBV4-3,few,TGCGCCAGCAGCCAAGGGGGGACAGGCCGACCCCAGTACTTC,CASSQGGTGRPQYF
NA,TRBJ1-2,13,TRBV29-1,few,TGCAGCGTGCTCCGCGGGCAGGACTATGGCTACACCTTC,CSVLRGQDYGYTF
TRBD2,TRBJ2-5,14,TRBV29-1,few,TGCAGCGTTGCTTTGGCGGGAGGTGGAGAGACCCAGTACTTC,CSVALAGGGETQYF
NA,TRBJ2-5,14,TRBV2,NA,TGTGCCAGCAGTGAATCGGGTAGCTTGCAGACCCAGTACTTC,CASSESGSLQTQYF
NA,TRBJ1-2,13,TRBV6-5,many,TGTGCCAGCAGCTCGCCCTGGAACTATGGCTACACCTTC,CASSSPWNYGYTF
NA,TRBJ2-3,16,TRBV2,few,TGTGCCAGCAGCGTGGGGGGGGGGCAGAGCACAGATACGCAGTATTTT,CASSVGGGQSTDTQYF
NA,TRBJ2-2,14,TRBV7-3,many,TGTGCCAGCAGTCTTGGGTTGAACACCGGGGAGCTGTTTTTT,CASSLGLNTGELFF
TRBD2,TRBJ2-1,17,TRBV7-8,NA,TGTGCCAGCAGCTTAGCGAAACTAGCGGGAGCGTACAATGAGCAGTTCTTC,CASSLAKLAGAYNEQFF
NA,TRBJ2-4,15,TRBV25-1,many,TGTGCCAGCAGTGTTGGAGGGGAAGGCAAAAACATTCAGTACTTC,CASSVGGEGKNIQYF
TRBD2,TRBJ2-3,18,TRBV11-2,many,TGTGCCAGCAGCTCTCTAGCGGGAGGGCCGTTGAGCGCAGATACGCAGTATTTT,CASSSLAGGPLSADTQYF
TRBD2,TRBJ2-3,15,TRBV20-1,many,TGCAGGGGACTAGCGGGAGGTTCACCCTGTGATACGCAGTATTTT,CRGLAGGSPCDTQYF
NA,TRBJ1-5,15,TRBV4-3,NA,TGCGCCAGCAGCCCGGTGATTAGGAGCATTCAGCCCCAGCATTTT,CASSPVIRSIQPQHF
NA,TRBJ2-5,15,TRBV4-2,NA,TGTGCCAGCAGCCAAGTGGGCGTTCCGCGGGAGACCCAGTACTTC,CASSQVGVPRETQYF
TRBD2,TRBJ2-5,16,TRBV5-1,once,TGCGCCAGCAGCGCCGGACTAGCGGCAACCCAAGAGACCCAGTACTTC,CASSAGLAATQETQYF
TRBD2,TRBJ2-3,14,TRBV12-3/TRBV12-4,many,TGTGCCAGCAGTGGGACTAGCGGGGCCTATACGCAGTATTTT,CASSGTSGAYTQYF
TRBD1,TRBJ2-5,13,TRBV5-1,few,TGCGCCAGCCAGACAGGGGATGCCGAGACCCAGTACTTC,CASQTGDAETQYF
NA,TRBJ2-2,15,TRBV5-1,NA,TGCGCCAGCAGCTCCGGGACAACGAACACCGGGGAGCTGTTTTTT,CASSSGTTNTGELFF
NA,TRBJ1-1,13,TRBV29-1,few,TGCAGCGTTGATCGGGGGGCACGGACTGAAGCTTTCTTT,CSVDRGARTEAFF
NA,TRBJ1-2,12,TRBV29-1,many,TGCAGCGTGCGGACAGTTACTGGGGGCTACACCTTC,CSVRTVTGGYTF
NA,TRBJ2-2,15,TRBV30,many,TGTGCCTGGAGTGCCCGGGGATTGAACACCGGGGAGCTGTTTTTT,CAWSARGLNTGELFF
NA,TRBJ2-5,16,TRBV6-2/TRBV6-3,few,TGTGCCAGCAGTTACCCACGAGACGGACTAAGAGAGACCCAGTACTTC,CASSYPRDGLRETQYF
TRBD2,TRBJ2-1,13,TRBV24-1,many,TGTGCCACGAGGACTAGCCAATACAATGAGCAGTTCTTC,CATRTSQYNEQFF
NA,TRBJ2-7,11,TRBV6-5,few,TGTGCCAGCACCCGGGAGAACGAGCAGTACTTC,CASTRENEQYF
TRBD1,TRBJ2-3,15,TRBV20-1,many,TGCAGTGCTGGTCGCCAGGGGGTTAGCACAGATACGCAGTATTTT,CSAGRQGVSTDTQYF
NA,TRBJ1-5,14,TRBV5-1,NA,TGCGCCAGCAGCTTCTACAGGGAGAATCAGCCCCAGCATTTT,CASSFYRENQPQHF
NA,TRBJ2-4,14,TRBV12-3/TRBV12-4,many,TGTGCCAGCAGCCCTACTAACTTTGAAAACATTCAGTACTTC,CASSPTNFENIQYF
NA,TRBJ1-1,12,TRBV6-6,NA,TGTGCCAGCAAACCGCCGAACACTGAAGCTTTCTTT,CASKPPNTEAFF
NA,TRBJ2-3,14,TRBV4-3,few,TGCGCCAGCAGTGGGACCCAAACCACAGATACGCAGTATTTT,CASSGTQTTDTQYF
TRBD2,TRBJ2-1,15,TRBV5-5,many,TGTGCCAGCAACGGGGGACTAGCGGGAGTCAAAGAGCAGTTCTTC,CASNGGLAGVKEQFF
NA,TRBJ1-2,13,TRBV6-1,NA,TGTGCCAGCAGTGAAATAGGAAACTATGGCTACACCTTC,CASSEIGNYGYTF
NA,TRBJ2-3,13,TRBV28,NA,TGTGCCAGCATCACCCCCTCCACAGATACGCAGTATTTT,CASITPSTDTQYF
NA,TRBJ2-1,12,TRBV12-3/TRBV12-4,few,TGTGCCAGCCGGAGGGTAGGGCTTGAGCAGTTCTTC,CASRRVGLEQFF
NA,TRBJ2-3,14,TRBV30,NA,TGTGCCTGCCTCCCCCGGGGGGCAGGGGATACGCAGTATTTT,CACLPRGAGDTQYF
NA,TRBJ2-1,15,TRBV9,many,TGTGCCAGCAGCAGATCGGTACAATTGAACAATGAGCAGTTCTTC,CASSRSVQLNNEQFF
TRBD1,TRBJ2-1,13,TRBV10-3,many,TGTGCCATCAGGGGACAGGGGTACAATGAGCAGTTCTTC,CAIRGQGYNEQFF
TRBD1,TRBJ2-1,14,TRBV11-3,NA,TGTGCCAGCAGCCGGGACAGGGTTGGCGGTGAGCAGTTCTTC,CASSRDRVGGEQFF
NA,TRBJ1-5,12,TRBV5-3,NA,TGTGCCAGAAGCGCCCTGAATCAGCCCCAGCATTTT,CARSALNQPQHF
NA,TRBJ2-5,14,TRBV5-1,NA,TGCGCCAGCAGCCCCGGGACTCTTCAAGAGACCCAGTACTTC,CASSPGTLQETQYF